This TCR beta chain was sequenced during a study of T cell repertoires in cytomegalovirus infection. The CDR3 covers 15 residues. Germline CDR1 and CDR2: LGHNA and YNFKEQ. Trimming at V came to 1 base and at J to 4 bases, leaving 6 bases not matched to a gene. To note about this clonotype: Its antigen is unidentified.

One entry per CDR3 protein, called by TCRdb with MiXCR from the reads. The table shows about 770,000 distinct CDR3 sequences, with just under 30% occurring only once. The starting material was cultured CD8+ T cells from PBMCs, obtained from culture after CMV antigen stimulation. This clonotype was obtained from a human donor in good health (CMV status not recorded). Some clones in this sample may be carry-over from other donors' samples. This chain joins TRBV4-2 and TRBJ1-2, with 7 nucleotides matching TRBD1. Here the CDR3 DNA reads TGTGCCAGCAGCCAAGGGAACCGGGACAGCTATGGCTACACCTTC. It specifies CASSQGNRDSYGYTF.